This TCR beta chain was sequenced for a study of blood T cell repertoires in COVID-19. Across the study: Both acute and convalescent COVID-19 samples were obtained from the United States, Italy and Spain.

CDR3 length: 12 residues. Germline CDR1 and CDR2: ENHRY and SYGVKD. After removal of 8 bases from V and 5 bases from J, the junction contained 6 bases not matched to a gene. The method was immunoSEQ multiplex PCR; TCRdb's version includes in-frame clones alone and lacks a portion of them. The data contain a few hundred thousand clones, around 81% of them seen just once; the ten biggest clones take up roughly 3%. The V call is TRBV10-3, the J call TRBJ2-7; TRBD1 aligns across 7 bases. Input material: peripheral blood. The sequence derives from a woman aged 25 to 45 who had recovered from COVID-19. CDR3 amino acids: CAILRQGNEQYF. CDR3 bases: TGTGCCATCCTCCGACAGGGAAACGAGCAGTACTTC.